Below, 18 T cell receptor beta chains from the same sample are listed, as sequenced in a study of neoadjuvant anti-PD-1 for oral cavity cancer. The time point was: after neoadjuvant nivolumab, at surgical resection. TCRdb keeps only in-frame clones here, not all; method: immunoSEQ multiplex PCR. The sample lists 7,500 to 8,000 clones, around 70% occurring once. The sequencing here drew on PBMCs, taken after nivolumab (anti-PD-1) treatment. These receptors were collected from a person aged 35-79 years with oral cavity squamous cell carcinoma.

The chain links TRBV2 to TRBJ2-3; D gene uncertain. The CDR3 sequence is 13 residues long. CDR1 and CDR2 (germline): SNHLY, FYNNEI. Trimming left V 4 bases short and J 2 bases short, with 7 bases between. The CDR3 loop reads CASSATTTDTQYF. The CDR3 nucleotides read TGTGCCAGCAGTGCCACAACCACAGATACGCAGTATTTT. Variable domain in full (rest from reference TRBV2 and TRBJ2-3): EPEVTQTPSHQVTQMGQEVILRCVPISNHLYFYWYRQILGQKVEFLVSFYNNEISEKSEIFDDQFSVERPDGSNFTLKIRSTKLEDSAMYFCASSATTTDTQYFGPGTRLTVL.

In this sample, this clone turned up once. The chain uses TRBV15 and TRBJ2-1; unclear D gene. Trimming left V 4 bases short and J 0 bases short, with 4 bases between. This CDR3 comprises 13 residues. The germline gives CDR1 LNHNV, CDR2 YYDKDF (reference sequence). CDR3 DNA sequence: TGTGCCACCAGCACTAGCTCCTACAATGAGCAGTTCTTC. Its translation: CATSTSSYNEQFF.

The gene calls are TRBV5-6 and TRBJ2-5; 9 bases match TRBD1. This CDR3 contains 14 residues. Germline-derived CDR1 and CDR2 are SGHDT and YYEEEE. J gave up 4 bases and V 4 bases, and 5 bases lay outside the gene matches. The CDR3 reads CASSLRTGAETQYF. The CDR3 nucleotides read TGTGCCAGCAGCCTAAGGACAGGGGCAGAGACCCAGTACTTC.

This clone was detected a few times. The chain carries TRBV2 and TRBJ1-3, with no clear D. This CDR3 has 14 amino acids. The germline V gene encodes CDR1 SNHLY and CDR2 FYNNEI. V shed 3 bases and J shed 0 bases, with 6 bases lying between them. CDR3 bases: TGTGCCAGCAGTGACGGCAGCTCTGGAAACACCATATATTTT. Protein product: CASSDGSSGNTIYF.

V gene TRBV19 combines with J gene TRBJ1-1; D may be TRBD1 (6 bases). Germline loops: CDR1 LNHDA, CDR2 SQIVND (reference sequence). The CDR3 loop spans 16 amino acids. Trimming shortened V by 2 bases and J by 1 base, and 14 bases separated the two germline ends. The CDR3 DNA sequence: TGTGCCAGTAGTATAATGCAGGGGAGGGGGAACACTGAAGCTTTCTTT. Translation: CASSIMQGRGNTEAFF.

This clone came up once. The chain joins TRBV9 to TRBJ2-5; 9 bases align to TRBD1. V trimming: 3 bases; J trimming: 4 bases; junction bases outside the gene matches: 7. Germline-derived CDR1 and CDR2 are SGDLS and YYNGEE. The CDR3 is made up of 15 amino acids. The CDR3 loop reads CASSDLSTGGETQYF. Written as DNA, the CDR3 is TGTGCCAGCAGCGACCTTTCGACAGGGGGAGAGACCCAGTACTTC.

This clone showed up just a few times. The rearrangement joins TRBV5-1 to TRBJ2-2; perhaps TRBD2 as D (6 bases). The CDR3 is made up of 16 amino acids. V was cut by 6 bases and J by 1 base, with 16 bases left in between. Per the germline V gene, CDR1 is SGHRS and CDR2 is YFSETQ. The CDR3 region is CASTPGGLQNTGELFF. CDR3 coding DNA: TGCGCCAGCACCCCTGGCGGACTACAGAACACCGGGGAGCTGTTTTTT.

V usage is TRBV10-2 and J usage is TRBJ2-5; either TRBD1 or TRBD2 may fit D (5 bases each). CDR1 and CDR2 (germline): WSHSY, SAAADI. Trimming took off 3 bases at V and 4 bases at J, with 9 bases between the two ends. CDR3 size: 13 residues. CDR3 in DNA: TGCGCCAGCAGTGAATACGGGGCAGAGACCCAGTACTTC. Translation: CASSEYGAETQYF.

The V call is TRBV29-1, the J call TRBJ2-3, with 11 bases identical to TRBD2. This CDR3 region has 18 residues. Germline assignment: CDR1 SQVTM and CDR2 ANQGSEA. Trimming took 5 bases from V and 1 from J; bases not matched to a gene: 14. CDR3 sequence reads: CSVRTRGLLAGGTDTQYF. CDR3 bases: TGCAGCGTTAGGACACGGGGGCTACTAGCGGGGGGCACAGATACGCAGTATTTT.

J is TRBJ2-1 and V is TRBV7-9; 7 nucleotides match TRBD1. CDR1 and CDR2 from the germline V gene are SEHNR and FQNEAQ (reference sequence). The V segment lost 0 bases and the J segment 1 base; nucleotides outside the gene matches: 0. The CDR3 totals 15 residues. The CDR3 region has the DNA TGTGCCAGCAGCTTAGCACAGGGGTCCTACAATGAGCAGTTCTTC. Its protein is CASSLAQGSYNEQFF.

CDR3 sequence reads: CASSLVGQGALGTEAFF. The CDR3 nucleotides read TGTGCCAGCAGCTTAGTAGGACAGGGGGCTTTGGGCACTGAAGCTTTCTTT. J is TRBJ1-1 and V is TRBV7-2, with 11 bases matching TRBD1. The CDR3 contains 17 residues. The germline CDR1 and CDR2 sequences are SGHTA and FQGNSA. The V segment lost 1 base and the J segment 4 bases; nucleotides outside the gene matches: 8.

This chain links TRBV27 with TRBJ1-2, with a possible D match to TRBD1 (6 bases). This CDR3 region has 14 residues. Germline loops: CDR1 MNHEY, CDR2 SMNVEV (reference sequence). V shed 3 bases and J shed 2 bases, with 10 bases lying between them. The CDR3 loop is CASSFTGRNYGYTF. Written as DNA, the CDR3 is TGTGCCAGCAGTTTTACAGGGCGCAACTATGGCTACACCTTC.

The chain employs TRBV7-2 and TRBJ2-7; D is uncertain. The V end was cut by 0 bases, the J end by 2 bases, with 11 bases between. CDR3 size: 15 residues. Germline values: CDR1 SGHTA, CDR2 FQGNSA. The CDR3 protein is CASSLALRSPYEQYF. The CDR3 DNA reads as TGTGCCAGCAGCTTAGCGCTGAGGAGTCCCTACGAGCAGTACTTC.

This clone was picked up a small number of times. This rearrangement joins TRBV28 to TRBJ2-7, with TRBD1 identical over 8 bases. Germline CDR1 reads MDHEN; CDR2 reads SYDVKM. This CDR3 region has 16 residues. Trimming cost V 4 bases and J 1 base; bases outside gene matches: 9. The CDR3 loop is CASSSRGRGLSYEQYF. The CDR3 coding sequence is TGTGCCAGCAGTTCCCGGGGCAGGGGGCTATCCTACGAGCAGTACTTC.

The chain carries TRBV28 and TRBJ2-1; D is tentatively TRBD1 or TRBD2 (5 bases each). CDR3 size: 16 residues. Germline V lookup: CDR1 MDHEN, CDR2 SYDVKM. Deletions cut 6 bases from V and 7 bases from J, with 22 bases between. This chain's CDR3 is CASSRSGQGHGNEQFF. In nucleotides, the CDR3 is TGTGCCAGCAGCCGTTCGGGGCAGGGCCACGGGAATGAGCAGTTCTTC.

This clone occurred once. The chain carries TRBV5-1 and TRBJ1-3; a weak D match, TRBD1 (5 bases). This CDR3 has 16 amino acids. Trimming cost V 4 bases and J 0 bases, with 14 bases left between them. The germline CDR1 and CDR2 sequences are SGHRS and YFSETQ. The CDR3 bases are TGCGCCAGCAGCCCCTATGGGGGGATCTCTGGAAACACCATATATTTT. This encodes CASSPYGGISGNTIYF.

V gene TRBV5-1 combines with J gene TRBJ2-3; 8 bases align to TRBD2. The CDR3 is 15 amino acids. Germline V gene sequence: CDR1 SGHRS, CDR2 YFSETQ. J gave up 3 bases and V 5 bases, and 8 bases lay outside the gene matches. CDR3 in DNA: TGCGCCAGCAGTTTAAGACCGGGGGGGACAGATACGCAGTATTTT. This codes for CASSLRPGGTDTQYF.

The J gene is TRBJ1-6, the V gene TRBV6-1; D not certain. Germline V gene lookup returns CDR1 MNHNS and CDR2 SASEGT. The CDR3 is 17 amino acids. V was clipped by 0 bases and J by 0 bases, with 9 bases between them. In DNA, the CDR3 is TGTGCCAGCAGTGAAGCCGTCCACAGCTCCTATAATTCACCCCTCCACTTT. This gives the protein CASSEAVHSSYNSPLHF.